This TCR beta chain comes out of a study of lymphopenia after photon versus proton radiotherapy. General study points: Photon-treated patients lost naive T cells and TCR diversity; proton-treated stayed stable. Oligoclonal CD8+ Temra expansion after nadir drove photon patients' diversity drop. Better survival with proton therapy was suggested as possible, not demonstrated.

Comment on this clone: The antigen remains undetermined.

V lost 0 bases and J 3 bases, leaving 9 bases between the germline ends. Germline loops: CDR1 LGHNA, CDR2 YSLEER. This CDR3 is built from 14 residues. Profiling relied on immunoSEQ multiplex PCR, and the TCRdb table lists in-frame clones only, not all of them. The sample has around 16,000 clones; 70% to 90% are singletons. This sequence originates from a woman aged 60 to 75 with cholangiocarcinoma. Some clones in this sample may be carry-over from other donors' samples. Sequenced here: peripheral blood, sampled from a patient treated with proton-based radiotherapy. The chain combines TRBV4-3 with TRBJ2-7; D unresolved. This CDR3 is CASSQDYWGYEQYF. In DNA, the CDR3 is TGCGCCAGCAGCCAAGATTATTGGGGCTACGAGCAGTACTTC.